This entry concerns a single T cell receptor (beta chain). Its antigen is undetermined. Approximately 100,000 TCR templates underwent assay in every sample. Assay: immunoSEQ multiplex PCR; the TCRdb copy retains only in-frame clones and omits some. Of over 100,000 clones in the sample, around 92% are singletons; the top ten hold more than 0.65%. The sample is drawn from a study of siplizumab effects on memory and regulatory T cells. Study-wide results and caveats: Treg origin accounted for an average of nearly 70% of mappable alloreactive CD4+ clones with siplizumab and 26.9% in controls. Few alloreactive clones mapped to unstimulated subsets. Naive T cells seemed more diverse than memory cells; they also seemed major alloresponse contributors.

This CDR3 has 18 amino acids. Trimming left V 0 bases short and J 2 bases short, with 15 bases between. Germline V gene lookup returns CDR1 SGHNT and CDR2 YYREEE (reference sequence). The clonotype comes from a human donor in good health. The sequencing input was Tregs sorted from blood. The rearrangement links TRBV5-4 to TRBJ2-6, with D uncertain. The CDR3 DNA reads TGTGCCAGCAGCTTGGCCCCACCAGAATTCACTGGGGCCAACGTCCTGACTTTC. It translates to CASSLAPPEFTGANVLTF.